The 19 T cell receptor beta chains given below trace back to one sample, sequenced in a study of blood T cells in healthy people across ages. Using a J-beta primer mix together with a sample-barcoded 5' primer, a second PCR was run for roughly 7 to 11 cycles. TCRdb re-analysed the 5' RACE reads in MiXCR, keeping a single row per CDR3 protein. Found here are hundreds of thousands of distinct CDR3 sequences, 30% to 45% of them singletons; the top ten hold over 10%. Sequencing was done on a sample of blood. These receptors came from a young man in good health.

This clonotype was observed at least ten times. One junction end disagrees with the germline gene, perhaps due to a read error. V gene TRBV20-1 combines with J gene TRBJ2-3; 7 bases map to TRBD2. This CDR3 is 14 amino acids long. The germline V gene has CDR1 DFQATT and CDR2 SNEGSKA (reference sequence). CDR3 DNA: TGCAGTGCCAGAGCGGGGTCAAGAACAGATACGCAGTATTTT. Protein sequence: CSARAGSRTDTQYF.

The V and J genes are TRBV20-1 and TRBJ2-3; 7 bases fit TRBD2. This CDR3 has 13 residues. Germline assignment: CDR1 DFQATT and CDR2 SNEGSKA (reference sequence). With 4 bases clipped from V and 5 bases from J, the junction kept 6 bases outside the gene matches. CDR3 sequence (DNA): TGCAGTGCTATGGCGGGAGCGTTAGATACGCAGTATTTT. Protein sequence: CSAMAGALDTQYF.

The V gene is TRBV14, the J gene TRBJ2-4, with unresolved D. Germline values: CDR1 SGHDN, CDR2 FVKESK. V was shortened by 0 bases and J by 0 bases, with 3 bases between the two germline ends. The length of the CDR3 is 14 residues. Here the CDR3 DNA reads TGTGCCAGCAGCCAAGATCTAGCCAAAAACATTCAGTACTTC. It codes for CASSQDLAKNIQYF.

The chain combines TRBV7-3 with TRBJ2-1; 10 bases match TRBD1. This CDR3 is 17 amino acids long. CDR1 SGHTA and CDR2 FQGTGA come from the germline V gene. The ends lost 2 bases at V and 6 bases at J; junction bases unmatched: 10. Here the CDR3 DNA reads TGTGCCAGCAGCTTATGGGCCCCGACAGGGGGCACCAATGAGCAGTTCTTC. Translated, it gives CASSLWAPTGGTNEQFF. Together with reference TRBV7-3 and TRBJ2-1, the CDR3 gives the full variable domain: GAGVSQTPSNKVTEKGKYVELRCDPISGHTALYWYRQSLGQGPEFLIYFQGTGAADDSGLPNDRFFAVRPEGSVSTLKIQRTERGDSAVYLCASSLWAPTGGTNEQFFGPGTRLTVL.

The chain combines TRBV29-1 with TRBJ2-1, with D tentatively TRBD1 or TRBD2 (6 bases each). Germline V gene sequence: CDR1 SQVTM, CDR2 ANQGSEA. CDR3 length equals 15 residues. V lost 8 bases and J 0 bases, leaving 17 bases between the germline ends. This CDR3 is CSLLLRDNSYNEQFF. CDR3 nucleotides: TGCAGCCTACTTTTGCGGGACAACTCCTACAATGAGCAGTTCTTC.

This clonotype was counted a few times. V usage is TRBV12-3 or TRBV12-4 and J usage is TRBJ2-5; 7 nucleotides match TRBD2. The CDR3 contains 13 residues. Trimming removed 5 bases from V and 5 bases from J; junction bases left unmatched: 5. CDR3 amino acids: CASSGRERETQYF. The CDR3 DNA reads as TGTGCCAGCAGTGGGAGGGAACGGGAGACCCAGTACTTC.

The chain carries TRBV9 and TRBJ1-1, with 11 bases that match TRBD1. The CDR3 runs 16 residues. V lost 4 bases to trimming and J lost 4 bases; unmatched junction nucleotides: 9. Per the germline V gene, CDR1 is SGDLS and CDR2 is YYNGEE. DNA for the CDR3: TGTGCCAGCAGCTCAGGGGGGGGGACAGGGGGCACTGAAGCTTTCTTT. It specifies CASSSGGGTGGTEAFF.

This clonotype was detected only a few times. The genes are TRBV10-3 and TRBJ2-5; 8 nucleotides agree with TRBD1. V gave up 9 bases and J gave up 2 bases; unmatched junction bases: 8. The CDR3 runs to 14 residues. The germline gives CDR1 ENHRY, CDR2 SYGVKD. CDR3 nucleotide sequence: TGTGCCATTCGGCCGGGACAGGAACAAGAGACCCAGTACTTC. Translation: CAIRPGQEQETQYF.

This clonotype has only a few counts. This CDR3 is CASSQDRRTANTQYF. DNA of the CDR3: TGCGCCAGCAGCCAAGATCGCCGTACAGCAAATACGCAGTATTTT. The chain combines TRBV4-3 with TRBJ2-3; no clear D gene. This CDR3 region has 15 residues. Germline-derived CDR1 and CDR2 are LGHNA and YSLEER. The V end was cut by 0 bases, the J end by 7 bases, with 14 bases between.

This clonotype turned up a few times. This rearrangement joins TRBV20-1 to TRBJ1-1; no reliable D call. CDR1 and CDR2 (germline): DFQATT, SNEGSKA (reference sequence). Trimming cost V 1 base and J 1 base, with 7 bases left between them. The CDR3 length is 13 residues. In DNA form, the CDR3 reads TGCAGTGCTAGAGCTTCAGGGAACACTGAAGCTTTCTTT. Translated: CSARASGNTEAFF.

This chain joins TRBV20-1 and TRBJ2-5, with 10 positions matching TRBD1. There are 14 residues in the CDR3. The germline CDR1 and CDR2 sequences are DFQATT and SNEGSKA (reference sequence). The V and J ends lost 1 base and 5 bases, in that order; junction bases with no gene match: 4. CDR3 sequence reads: CSARALDRGETQYF. The CDR3 DNA sequence: TGCAGTGCTAGAGCCCTGGACAGGGGGGAGACCCAGTACTTC.

On this clonotype: Without the conserved terminal phenylalanine or tryptophan, this CDR3 likely stems from a read error. The chain joins TRBV20-1 to TRBJ2-1, with 9 bases that match TRBD2. Germline V gene data show CDR1 as DFQATT and CDR2 as SNEGSKA (reference sequence). The CDR3 is made up of 16 amino acids. V shed 6 bases and J 0 bases; nucleotides not matched to a gene: 9. The CDR3 DNA reads as TGCAGTGCGCCCGGGACTAGCAAGAGCTCCTACAATGAGCAGTTCTTG. Translation gives CSAPGTSKSSYNEQFL.

Concerning this clonotype itself: A junction boundary mismatches the germline segment, possibly from a read error. The chain uses TRBV10-3 and TRBJ1-2, with 10 nucleotides matching TRBD1. The CDR3 has 13 residues. CDR1 and CDR2 (germline): ENHRY, SYGVKD. This CDR3 reads CAVSLGQGYGYTF. CDR3 nucleotide sequence: TGTGCCGTCAGCCTGGGACAGGGGTATGGCTACACCTTC.

There are many counts of this clonotype. Its ends do not fully match the called genes, so a read error is possible. This chain links TRBV7-2 with TRBJ2-5, with TRBD2 matching over 7 bases. Looked up from germline, CDR1 is SGHTA and CDR2 is FQGNSA. The CDR3 extends over 13 amino acids. CDR3 nucleotides: TGTGCCAGCAGCCTAGCGGTCCAAGAGACCCAGTACTTC. It yields the protein CASSLAVQETQYF.

The V call is TRBV7-2, the J call TRBJ2-5; no clear D. Germline lookup yields CDR1 SGHTA and CDR2 FQGNSA. The CDR3 covers 17 residues. Deletions cut 6 bases from V and 11 bases from J, with 31 bases between. This CDR3 is CASSRTPSHRARDEQYF. CDR3 bases: TGTGCCAGCAGTCGCACACCGTCTCATCGTGCCCGTGATGAGCAGTACTTC.

On this clonotype itself: Being one base from a much bigger clone, this may be a read error. The chain couples TRBV12-3 or TRBV12-4 to TRBJ2-3; 10 bases fit TRBD2. The CDR3 is 14 amino acids. Here the CDR3 reads CASSVAGGEDTQYF. Here the CDR3 DNA reads TGTGCCAGCAGTGTAGCGGGGGGAGAAGATACGCAGTATTTT.

This clonotype was counted a few times. The J gene is TRBJ1-2, the V gene TRBV20-1; D gene ambiguous. This CDR3 region has 13 residues. Trimming cost V 3 bases and J 4 bases, with 12 bases left between them. Germline V gives CDR1 DFQATT, CDR2 SNEGSKA (reference sequence). The CDR3: CSASGTASYGYTF. CDR3 DNA: TGCAGTGCTAGTGGTACAGCATCCTATGGCTACACCTTC.

This clonotype came up a few times. The chain employs TRBV6-5 and TRBJ2-1; possible D gene TRBD1, 6 bases. The CDR3 sequence is 16 residues long. Germline V lookup: CDR1 MNHEY, CDR2 SVGAGI. Trimming pared 0 bases from V and 8 bases from J, leaving 17 bases between. CDR3 protein: CASSYSIRPGVDEQFF. The CDR3 DNA reads TGTGCCAGCAGTTACTCGATTCGGCCAGGGGTGGATGAGCAGTTCTTC.

In regard to this clonotype: A much larger clone differs from this one at a single base, so this may be a read error. The chain recombines TRBV10-3 with TRBJ2-1, with D maybe TRBD1 (7 bases). Germline CDR1 reads ENHRY; CDR2 reads SYGVKD. The CDR3 totals 14 residues. V lost 6 bases to trimming and J lost 4 bases, with 13 bases between them. The CDR3 bases are TGTGCCATCAGCGGGGCAGGGGGGTACAATGAGCAGTTCTTC. Its protein product is CAISGAGGYNEQFF.